This T cell receptor beta chain stems from a study of cytomegalovirus exposure and HLA in healthy donors. The CDR3 extends over 13 amino acids. CDR1 and CDR2 from the germline V gene are SGHRS and YFSETQ. Trimming removed 5 bases from V and 5 bases from J; junction bases left unmatched: 6. This PCR relied on a set of 60 Vbeta primers and 13 Jbeta primers. Here immunoSEQ multiplex PCR was the method, and the copy in TCRdb shows in-frame clones only, minus some. The repertoire has roughly 120,000 clones, about three quarters of them found once; the top ten carry 2.5% to 3%. Sample: PBMCs. This sequence joins TRBV5-1 and TRBJ2-5, with TRBD1 matching 7 bases. This receptor was identified in a woman aged 60-75 years in good health and CMV-seropositive. The CDR3 DNA follows: TGCGCCAGCAGAAGCACAGGGGCTGAGACCCAGTACTTC. Residues: CASRSTGAETQYF.